The 2 T cell receptor beta chains presented below share a single source sample, sequenced in a study of shared T cell receptors in the human thymus. The repertoire was sequenced with immunoSEQ multiplex PCR; TCRdb's copy has only in-frame clones and lacks some. The sample lists about 380,000 clones; just under 95% were seen once. Sequenced input: thymocytes. The source of these receptors is a human donor.

In this sample, this clone turned up a few times. The chain recombines TRBV18 with TRBJ2-7, with a weak D call TRBD1 (6 bases). The V gene's germline CDR1 is KGHSH and CDR2 LQKENI. The CDR3 contains 15 residues. Trimming shortened V by 2 bases and J by 1 base, and 12 bases separated the two germline ends. The DNA of the CDR3 is TGTGCCAGCTCACCAAAACGACAGGAATCCTACGAGCAGTACTTC. This gives the protein CASSPKRQESYEQYF.

The V and J genes are TRBV4-3 and TRBJ1-2; TRBD1 agrees at 10 bases. The length of the CDR3 is 18 residues. Per germline, CDR1 LGHNA and CDR2 YSLEER. V dropped 8 bases and J dropped 0; count of bases not matched to a gene: 15. CDR3 bases: TGCGCCAGCTCCCCCGGACCGGGACAGGGGATTTCTAACTATGGCTACACCTTC. Translation gives CASSPGPGQGISNYGYTF.